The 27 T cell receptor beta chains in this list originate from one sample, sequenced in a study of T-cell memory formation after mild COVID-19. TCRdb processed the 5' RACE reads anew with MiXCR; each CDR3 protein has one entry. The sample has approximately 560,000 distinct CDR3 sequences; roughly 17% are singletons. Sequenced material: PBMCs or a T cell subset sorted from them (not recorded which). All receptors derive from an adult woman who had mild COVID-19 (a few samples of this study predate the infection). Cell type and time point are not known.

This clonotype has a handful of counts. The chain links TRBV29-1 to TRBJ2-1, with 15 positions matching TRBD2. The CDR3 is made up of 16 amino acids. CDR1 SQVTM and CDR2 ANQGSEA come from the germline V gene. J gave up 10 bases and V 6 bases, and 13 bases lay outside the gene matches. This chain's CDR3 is CSVRPGLAGGLEEQFF. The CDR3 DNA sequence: TGCAGCGTCCGTCCGGGACTAGCGGGAGGTTTGGAAGAGCAGTTCTTC.

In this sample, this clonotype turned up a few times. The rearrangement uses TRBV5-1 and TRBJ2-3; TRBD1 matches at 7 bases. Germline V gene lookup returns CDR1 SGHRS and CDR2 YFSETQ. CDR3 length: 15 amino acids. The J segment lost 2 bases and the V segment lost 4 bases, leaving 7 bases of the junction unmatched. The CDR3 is CASSPGTVPTDTQYF. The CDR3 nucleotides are TGCGCCAGCAGCCCCGGGACAGTTCCCACAGATACGCAGTATTTT.

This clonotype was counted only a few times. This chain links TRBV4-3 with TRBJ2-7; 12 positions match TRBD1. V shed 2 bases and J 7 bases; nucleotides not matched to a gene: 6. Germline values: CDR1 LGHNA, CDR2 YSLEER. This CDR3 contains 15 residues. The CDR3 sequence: CASSQPGQGAEEQYF. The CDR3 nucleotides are TGCGCCAGCAGCCAACCGGGACAGGGGGCTGAAGAGCAGTACTTC.

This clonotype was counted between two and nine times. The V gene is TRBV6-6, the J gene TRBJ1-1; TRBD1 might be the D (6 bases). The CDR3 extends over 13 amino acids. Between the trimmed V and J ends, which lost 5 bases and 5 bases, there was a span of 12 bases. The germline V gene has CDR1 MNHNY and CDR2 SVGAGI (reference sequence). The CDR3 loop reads CASSPGVVTEAFF. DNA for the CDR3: TGTGCCAGCAGTCCAGGGGTGGTGACTGAAGCTTTCTTT.

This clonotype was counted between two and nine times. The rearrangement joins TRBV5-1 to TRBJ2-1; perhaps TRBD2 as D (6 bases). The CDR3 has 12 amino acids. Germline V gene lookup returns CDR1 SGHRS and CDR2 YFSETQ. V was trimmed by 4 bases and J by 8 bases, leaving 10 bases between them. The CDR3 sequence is CASSPGGDEQFF. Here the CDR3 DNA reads TGCGCCAGCAGCCCAGGCGGGGATGAGCAGTTCTTC. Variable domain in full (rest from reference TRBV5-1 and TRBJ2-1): KAGVTQTPRYLIKTRGQQVTLSCSPISGHRSVSWYQQTPGQGLQFLFEYFSETQRNKGNFPGRFSGRQFSNSRSEMNVSTLELGDSALYLCASSPGGDEQFFGPGTRLTVL.

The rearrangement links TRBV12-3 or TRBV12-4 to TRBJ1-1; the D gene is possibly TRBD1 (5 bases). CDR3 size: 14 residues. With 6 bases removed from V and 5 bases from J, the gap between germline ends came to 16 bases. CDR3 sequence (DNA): TGTGCCAGCAGAGCCTCCCCGGGGGGGACTGAAGCTTTCTTT. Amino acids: CASRASPGGTEAFF.

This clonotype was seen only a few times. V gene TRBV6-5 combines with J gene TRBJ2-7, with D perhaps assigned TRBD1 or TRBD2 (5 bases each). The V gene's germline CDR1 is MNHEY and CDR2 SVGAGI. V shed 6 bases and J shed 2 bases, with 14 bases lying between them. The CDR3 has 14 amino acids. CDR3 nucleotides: TGTGCCAGCAGACAAGGGACGGGCACCTACGAGCAGTACTTC. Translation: CASRQGTGTYEQYF.

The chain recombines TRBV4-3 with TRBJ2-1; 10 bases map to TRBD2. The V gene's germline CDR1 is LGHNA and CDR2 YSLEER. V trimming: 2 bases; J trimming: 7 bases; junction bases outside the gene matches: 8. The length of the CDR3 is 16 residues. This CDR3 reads CASSQLGTSARNEQFF. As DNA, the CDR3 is TGCGCCAGCAGCCAACTAGGGACTAGCGCTCGTAATGAGCAGTTCTTC.

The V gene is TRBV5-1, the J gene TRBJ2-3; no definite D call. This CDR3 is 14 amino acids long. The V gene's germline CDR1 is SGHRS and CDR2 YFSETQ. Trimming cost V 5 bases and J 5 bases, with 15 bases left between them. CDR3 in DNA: TGCGCCAGCAGTGAGTCCCCAGCATTAGATACGCAGTATTTT. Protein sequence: CASSESPALDTQYF.

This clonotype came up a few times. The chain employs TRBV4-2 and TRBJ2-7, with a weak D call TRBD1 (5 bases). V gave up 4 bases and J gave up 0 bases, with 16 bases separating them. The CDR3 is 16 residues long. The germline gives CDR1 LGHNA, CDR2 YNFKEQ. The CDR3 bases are TGTGCCAGCAGCCCCGTAACGGACATTAGCTCCTACGAGCAGTACTTC. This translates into CASSPVTDISSYEQYF.

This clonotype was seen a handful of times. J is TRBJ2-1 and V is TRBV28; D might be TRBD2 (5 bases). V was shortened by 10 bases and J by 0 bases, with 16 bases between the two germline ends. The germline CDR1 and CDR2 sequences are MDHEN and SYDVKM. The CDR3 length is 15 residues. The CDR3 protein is CATSAHGISYNEQFF. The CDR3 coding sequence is TGTGCCACGTCCGCCCACGGGATCTCCTACAATGAGCAGTTCTTC.

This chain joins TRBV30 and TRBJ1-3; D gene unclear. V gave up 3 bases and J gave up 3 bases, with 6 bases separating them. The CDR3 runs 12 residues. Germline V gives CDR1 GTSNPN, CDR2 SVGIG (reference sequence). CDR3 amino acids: CAWRVDGNTIYF. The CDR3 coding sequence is TGTGCCTGGAGAGTGGATGGAAACACCATATATTTT.

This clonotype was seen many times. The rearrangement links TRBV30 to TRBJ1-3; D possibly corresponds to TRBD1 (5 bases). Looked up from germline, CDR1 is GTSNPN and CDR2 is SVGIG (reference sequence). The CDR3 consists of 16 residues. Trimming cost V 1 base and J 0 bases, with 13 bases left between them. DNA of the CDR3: TGTGCCTGGAGTGACGGAGGGGAATTCTCTGGAAACACCATATATTTT. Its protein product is CAWSDGGEFSGNTIYF.

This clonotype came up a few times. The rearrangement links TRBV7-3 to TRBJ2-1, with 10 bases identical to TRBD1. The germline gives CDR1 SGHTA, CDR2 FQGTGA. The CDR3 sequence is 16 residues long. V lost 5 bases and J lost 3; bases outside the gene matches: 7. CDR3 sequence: CASSQTGTGVYNEQFF. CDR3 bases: TGTGCCAGCAGCCAAACCGGGACAGGGGTCTACAATGAGCAGTTCTTC.

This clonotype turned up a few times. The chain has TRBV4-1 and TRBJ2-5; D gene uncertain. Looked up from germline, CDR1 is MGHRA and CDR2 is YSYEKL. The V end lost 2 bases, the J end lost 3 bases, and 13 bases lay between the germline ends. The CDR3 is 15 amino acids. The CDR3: CASSQQELPEETQYF. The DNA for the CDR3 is TGCGCCAGCAGCCAACAAGAGCTCCCGGAAGAGACCCAGTACTTC.

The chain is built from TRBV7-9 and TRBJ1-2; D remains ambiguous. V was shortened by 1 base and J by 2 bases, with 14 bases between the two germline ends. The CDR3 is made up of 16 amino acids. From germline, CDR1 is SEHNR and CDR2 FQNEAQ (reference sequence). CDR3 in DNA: TGTGCCAGCAGCTTAGTGCTGACCGGGCGGAACTATGGCTACACCTTC. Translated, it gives CASSLVLTGRNYGYTF.

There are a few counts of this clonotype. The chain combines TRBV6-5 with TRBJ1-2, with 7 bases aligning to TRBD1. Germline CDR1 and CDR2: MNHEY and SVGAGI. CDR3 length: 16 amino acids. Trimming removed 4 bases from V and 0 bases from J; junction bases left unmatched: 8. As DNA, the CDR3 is TGTGCCAGCAGTTCGCGTGGACAGGAGACTAACTATGGCTACACCTTC. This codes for CASSSRGQETNYGYTF.

This chain's CDR3 is CATSRDSTRGNTDTQYF. The CDR3 DNA sequence: TGTGCCACCAGCAGAGATTCAACCCGGGGGAACACAGATACGCAGTATTTT. This chain uses TRBV15 with TRBJ2-3, with TRBD2 as a possible D gene (6 bases). The CDR3 sequence is 17 residues long. Per the germline V gene, CDR1 is LNHNV and CDR2 is YYDKDF (reference sequence). V was pared by 0 bases and J by 2 bases, with 15 bases between. Based on the CDR3 plus reference TRBV15 and TRBJ2-3, the full variable domain is DAMVIQNPRYQVTQFGKPVTLSCSQTLNHNVMYWYQQKSSQAPKLLFHYYDKDFNNEADTPDNFQSRRPNTSFCFLDIRSPGLGDTAMYLCATSRDSTRGNTDTQYFGPGTRLTVL.

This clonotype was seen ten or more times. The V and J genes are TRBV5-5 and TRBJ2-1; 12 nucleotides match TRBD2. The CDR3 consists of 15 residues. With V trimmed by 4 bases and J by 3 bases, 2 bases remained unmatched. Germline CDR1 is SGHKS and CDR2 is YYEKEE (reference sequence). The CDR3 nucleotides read TGTGCCAGCAGCCGACTAGCGGGGGTCTACAATGAGCAGTTCTTC. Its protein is CASSRLAGVYNEQFF.

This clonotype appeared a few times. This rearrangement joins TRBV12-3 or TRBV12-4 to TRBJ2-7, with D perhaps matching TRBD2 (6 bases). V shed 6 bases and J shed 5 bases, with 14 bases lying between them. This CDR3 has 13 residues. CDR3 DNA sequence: TGTGCCAGCAGCTCCCAGCCGGGGGACGAGCAGTACTTC. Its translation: CASSSQPGDEQYF.

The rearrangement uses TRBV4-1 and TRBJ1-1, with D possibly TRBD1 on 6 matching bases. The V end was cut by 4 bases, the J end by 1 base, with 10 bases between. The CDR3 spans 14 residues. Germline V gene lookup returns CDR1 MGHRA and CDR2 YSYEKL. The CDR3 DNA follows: TGCGCCAGCAGCCTCATACAGGGGAACACTGAAGCTTTCTTT. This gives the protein CASSLIQGNTEAFF.

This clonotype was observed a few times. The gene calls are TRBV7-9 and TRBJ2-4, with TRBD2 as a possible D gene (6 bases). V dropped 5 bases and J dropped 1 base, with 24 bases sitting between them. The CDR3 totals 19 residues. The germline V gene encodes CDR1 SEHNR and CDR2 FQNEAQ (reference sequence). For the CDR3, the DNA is TGTGCCAGCAGCGCTTCCCCGTGGGGCGGGATAAGTGCCAAAAACATTCAGTACTTC. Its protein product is CASSASPWGGISAKNIQYF. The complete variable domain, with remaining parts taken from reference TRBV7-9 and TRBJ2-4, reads DTGVSQNPRHKITKRGQNVTFRCDPISEHNRLYWYRQTLGQGPEFLTYFQNEAQLEKSRLLSDRFSAERPKGSFSTLEIQRTEQGDSAMYLCASSASPWGGISAKNIQYFGAGTRLSVL.

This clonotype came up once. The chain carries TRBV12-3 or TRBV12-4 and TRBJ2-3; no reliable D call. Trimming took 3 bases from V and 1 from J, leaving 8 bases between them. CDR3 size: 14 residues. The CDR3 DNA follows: TGTGCCAGCAGTTTTTCGACGGGCACAGATACGCAGTATTTT. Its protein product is CASSFSTGTDTQYF.

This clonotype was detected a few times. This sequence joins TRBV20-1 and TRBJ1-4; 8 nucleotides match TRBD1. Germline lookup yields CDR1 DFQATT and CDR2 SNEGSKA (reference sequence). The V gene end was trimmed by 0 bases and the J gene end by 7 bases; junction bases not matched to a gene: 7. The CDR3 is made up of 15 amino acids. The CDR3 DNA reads TGCAGTGCTAGAGACCCCACAGGGGGAGGTGAAAAACTGTTTTTT. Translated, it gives CSARDPTGGGEKLFF.

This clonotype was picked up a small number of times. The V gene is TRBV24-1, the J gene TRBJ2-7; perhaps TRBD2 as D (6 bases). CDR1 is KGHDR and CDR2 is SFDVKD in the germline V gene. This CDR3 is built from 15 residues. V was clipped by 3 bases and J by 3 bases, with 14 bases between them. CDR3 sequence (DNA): TGTGCCACCAGTGATGGGACTCTGGGGCACTACGAGCAGTACTTC. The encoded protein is CATSDGTLGHYEQYF.

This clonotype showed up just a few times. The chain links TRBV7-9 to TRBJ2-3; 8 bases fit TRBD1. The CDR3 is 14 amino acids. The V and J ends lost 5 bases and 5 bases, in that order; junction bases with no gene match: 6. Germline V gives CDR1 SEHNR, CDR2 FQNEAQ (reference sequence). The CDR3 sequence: CASSTVTGVDTQYF. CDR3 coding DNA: TGTGCCAGCAGCACCGTGACAGGGGTAGATACGCAGTATTTT.

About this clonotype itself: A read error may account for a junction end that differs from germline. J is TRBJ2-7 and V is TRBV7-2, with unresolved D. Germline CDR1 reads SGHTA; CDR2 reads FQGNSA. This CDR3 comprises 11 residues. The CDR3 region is CASSDHYEQCF. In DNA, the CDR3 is TGTGCCAGCAGCGATCACTACGAGCAGTGCTTC.